These 25 T cell receptor beta chains were all obtained from the same sample, sequenced in a study of shared clonotypes between healthy human individuals. Sequenced by immunoSEQ multiplex PCR; TCRdb stores in-frame clones only, minus some. Seen here are about 530,000 clones, 75% to 80% observed once, and the top ten hold 12%. The sample consisted of PBMCs. These receptor sequences come from a woman aged 40 to 50 in good health. Some clones in this sample may be carry-over from other donors' samples.

The rearrangement joins TRBV28 to TRBJ2-7; D might be TRBD2 (6 bases). Trimming pared 7 bases from V and 0 bases from J, leaving 16 bases between. Germline CDR1 reads MDHEN; CDR2 reads SYDVKM. This CDR3 region has 15 residues. The CDR3 coding sequence is TGTGCCAGCATCTCGGGACTCGCAGGCTCCTACGAGCAGTACTTC. Translated: CASISGLAGSYEQYF.

The chain employs TRBV5-1 and TRBJ2-2; the match to TRBD1 covers 9 bases. This CDR3 comprises 15 residues. Per the germline V gene, CDR1 is SGHRS and CDR2 is YFSETQ. V was pared by 4 bases and J by 3 bases, with 4 bases of the junction left unmatched. The CDR3 bases are TGCGCCAGCAGCAAGGACAGGGGAGACACCGGGGAGCTGTTTTTT. Its translation is CASSKDRGDTGELFF.

The gene calls are TRBV7-9 and TRBJ2-7, with D perhaps TRBD2 (5 bases). The CDR3 runs 19 residues. Trimming shortened V by 3 bases and J by 3 bases, and 27 bases separated the two germline ends. Germline V gives CDR1 SEHNR, CDR2 FQNEAQ (reference sequence). The chain's CDR3 is CASSFRLDSGSSQVYEQYF. The CDR3 nucleotides read TGTGCCAGCAGCTTTAGGTTAGACTCGGGGAGCTCCCAGGTCTACGAGCAGTACTTC. Variable domain in full (rest from reference TRBV7-9 and TRBJ2-7): DTGVSQNPRHKITKRGQNVTFRCDPISEHNRLYWYRQTLGQGPEFLTYFQNEAQLEKSRLLSDRFSAERPKGSFSTLEIQRTEQGDSAMYLCASSFRLDSGSSQVYEQYFGPGTRLTVT.

The chain carries TRBV18 and TRBJ2-7; no clear D gene. Germline lookup yields CDR1 KGHSH and CDR2 LQKENI. The CDR3 is 13 residues long. With 5 bases removed from V and 5 bases from J, the gap between germline ends came to 13 bases. The DNA of the CDR3 is TGTGCCAGCTCATCCCTGGTGGGAAACGAGCAGTACTTC. Encoded protein: CASSSLVGNEQYF.

The CDR3 sequence: CASSLVAGSGTGELFF. For the CDR3, the DNA is TGTGCCAGCAGTTTGGTAGCGGGCTCGGGGACCGGGGAGCTGTTTTTT. The V gene is TRBV28, the J gene TRBJ2-2; TRBD2 matches at 7 bases. CDR1 is MDHEN and CDR2 is SYDVKM in the germline V gene. Trimming removed 3 bases from V and 5 bases from J; junction bases left unmatched: 9. CDR3 length: 16 amino acids.

The chain links TRBV27 to TRBJ2-2; D uncertain. The germline gives CDR1 MNHEY, CDR2 SMNVEV (reference sequence). Trimming shortened V by 5 bases and J by 8 bases, and 9 bases separated the two germline ends. CDR3 length: 12 amino acids. CDR3 coding DNA: TGTGCCAGCAGTCGAAACGGTGGGGAGCTGTTTTTT. This encodes CASSRNGGELFF.

V and J are TRBV28 and TRBJ1-5; 10 nucleotides match TRBD1. Germline V lookup: CDR1 MDHEN, CDR2 SYDVKM. The junction had 9 bases not matched to a gene; V was cut back by 5 bases and J by 8 bases. There are 15 residues in the CDR3. CDR3 sequence reads: CASSRTGGGLEPQHF. The DNA of the CDR3 is TGTGCCAGCAGTCGGACAGGGGGGGGCTTGGAGCCCCAGCATTTT.

This sequence joins TRBV7-2 and TRBJ2-1, with D perhaps assigned TRBD1 or TRBD2 (5 bases each). The ends were cut back, 1 base at V and 10 bases at J, with 11 bases in the middle. Germline CDR1 is SGHTA and CDR2 is FQGNSA. This CDR3 comprises 13 residues. CDR3 nucleotide sequence: TGTGCCAGCAGCTTAGTGGGCAGGGAGGAGCAGTTCTTC. Its translation: CASSLVGREEQFF.

This CDR3 reads CASSSKFTGELFF. CDR3 in DNA: TGTGCCAGCAGCTCGAAGTTCACCGGGGAGCTGTTTTTT. The chain couples TRBV14 to TRBJ2-2; D ambiguous. This CDR3 has 13 residues. CDR1 is SGHDN, CDR2 FVKESK, per germline. Trimming left V 5 bases short and J 4 bases short, with 8 bases between. Drawing the rest from reference TRBV14 and TRBJ2-2, the complete variable domain is EAGVTQFPSHSVIEKGQTVTLRCDPISGHDNLYWYRRVMGKEIKFLLHFVKESKQDESGMPNNRFLAERTGGTYSTLKVQPAELEDSGVYFCASSSKFTGELFFGEGSRLTVL.

This chain joins TRBV19 and TRBJ1-5, with D maybe TRBD1 (6 bases). The germline gives CDR1 LNHDA, CDR2 SQIVND (reference sequence). The CDR3 sequence is 12 residues long. Trimming took off 4 bases at V and 9 bases at J, with 10 bases between the two ends. The CDR3: CASSSLGGPQHF. CDR3 sequence (DNA): TGTGCCAGTAGTAGTCTAGGGGGGCCCCAGCATTTT. Drawing the rest from reference TRBV19 and TRBJ1-5, the complete variable domain is DGGITQSPKYLFRKEGQNVTLSCEQNLNHDAMYWYRQDPGQGLRLIYYSQIVNDFQKGDIAEGYSVSREKKESFPLTVTSAQKNPTAFYLCASSSLGGPQHFGDGTRLSIL.

The chain has TRBV7-2 and TRBJ2-5, with 13 bases that match TRBD2. With V trimmed by 2 bases and J by 5 bases, 5 bases remained unmatched. The CDR3 contains 16 residues. CDR1 and CDR2 (germline): SGHTA, FQGNSA. This CDR3 is CASSLTSGRGLETQYF. Here the CDR3 DNA reads TGTGCCAGCAGCTTAACTAGCGGGAGGGGTTTGGAGACCCAGTACTTC.

The rearrangement joins TRBV27 to TRBJ2-7, with D possibly TRBD2 on 5 matching bases. With 6 bases removed from V and 3 bases from J, the gap between germline ends came to 21 bases. This CDR3 has 16 amino acids. Germline lookup yields CDR1 MNHEY and CDR2 SMNVEV (reference sequence). The CDR3 sequence is CASSPRFRDYRYEQYF. CDR3 DNA: TGTGCCAGCAGCCCAAGGTTCCGGGATTACCGCTACGAGCAGTACTTC.

In DNA form, the CDR3 reads TGTGCCAGCAGCCCGGGAGGGACAGTTAAAGAGACCCAGTACTTC. Its protein is CASSPGGTVKETQYF. The chain recombines TRBV7-3 with TRBJ2-5; D perhaps matches TRBD2 (8 bases). Trimming shortened V by 5 bases and J by 3 bases, and 16 bases separated the two germline ends. The germline V gene has CDR1 SGHTA and CDR2 FQGTGA. This CDR3 spans 15 amino acids.

The chain joins TRBV7-3 to TRBJ2-1; TRBD1 matches 10 bases. V shed 0 bases, J shed 8 bases, and the junction held 7 bases outside the gene matches. The CDR3 extends over 16 amino acids. The germline V gene has CDR1 SGHTA and CDR2 FQGTGA. This chain's CDR3 is CASSLTGGQGRDEQFF. For the CDR3, the DNA is TGTGCCAGCAGCTTAACTGGGGGACAGGGGCGCGATGAGCAGTTCTTC.

The chain uses TRBV28 and TRBJ2-1, with 8 positions matching TRBD2. This CDR3 has 13 residues. Germline CDR1 reads MDHEN; CDR2 reads SYDVKM. The ends lost 6 bases at V and 5 bases at J; junction bases unmatched: 3. The CDR3 nucleotides are TGTGCCAGCAGACTTAGCGGGGACAATGAGCAGTTCTTC. Translating it yields CASRLSGDNEQFF.

The chain uses TRBV5-6 and TRBJ2-5, with D perhaps being TRBD1 or TRBD2 (5 bases each). Germline CDR1 and CDR2: SGHDT and YYEEEE. Trimming pared 4 bases from V and 2 bases from J, leaving 24 bases between. There are 18 residues in the CDR3. The CDR3 DNA reads TGTGCCAGCAGCCCCAGCAGGGTGGACTGGAGCCGGCAAGAGACCCAGTACTTC. Translation gives CASSPSRVDWSRQETQYF.

The genes are TRBV6-6 and TRBJ2-7; D is undetermined. Trimming shortened V by 1 base and J by 3 bases, and 10 bases separated the two germline ends. The CDR3 length is 14 residues. Per germline, CDR1 MNHNY and CDR2 SVGAGI (reference sequence). CDR3 region: CASSYYGIGYEQYF. The CDR3 bases are TGTGCCAGCAGTTACTATGGGATCGGCTACGAGCAGTACTTC.

The rearrangement links TRBV27 to TRBJ2-5, with TRBD1 matching over 8 bases. J was trimmed by 2 bases and V by 6 bases; bases with no gene match: 5. Per the germline V gene, CDR1 is MNHEY and CDR2 is SMNVEV (reference sequence). The CDR3 loop spans 14 amino acids. The chain's CDR3 is CASSHHRGQETQYF. CDR3 DNA: TGTGCCAGCAGCCACCACAGGGGGCAAGAGACCCAGTACTTC.

The gene calls are TRBV28 and TRBJ2-7; the match to TRBD1 covers 10 bases. CDR1 is MDHEN and CDR2 is SYDVKM in the germline V gene. This CDR3 contains 15 residues. The ends lost 4 bases at V and 6 bases at J; junction bases unmatched: 9. The CDR3 DNA reads as TGTGCCAGCAGTTCAACCGGGACAGGGGCTCGCGAGCAGTACTTC. Protein product: CASSSTGTGAREQYF.

The V and J genes are TRBV29-1 and TRBJ2-3; tentatively, D is TRBD1 or TRBD2 (6 bases each). This CDR3 is 13 amino acids long. The ends were cut back, 3 bases at V and 5 bases at J, with 12 bases in the middle. The germline CDR1 and CDR2 sequences are SQVTM and ANQGSEA. The CDR3 coding sequence is TGCAGCGTTGACTCGGGGGCGGGAGATACGCAGTATTTT. As protein: CSVDSGAGDTQYF.

V usage is TRBV7-9 and J usage is TRBJ2-3; unclear D gene. Germline V gene sequence: CDR1 SEHNR, CDR2 FQNEAQ (reference sequence). CDR3 length equals 12 residues. V dropped 4 bases and J dropped 1 base, with 3 bases sitting between them. CDR3 in DNA: TGTGCCAGCAGCTGGGGCACAGATACGCAGTATTTT. This codes for CASSWGTDTQYF.

This clone was seen just once. The chain is built from TRBV13 and TRBJ2-7, with 7 bases lining up with TRBD2. V shed 0 bases and J 6 bases; nucleotides not matched to a gene: 11. CDR3 length equals 16 residues. CDR1 is PRHDT, CDR2 FYEKMQ, per germline (reference sequence). This CDR3 is CASSLGMGGARFEQYF. CDR3 bases: TGTGCCAGCAGCTTAGGCATGGGAGGGGCGAGATTCGAGCAGTACTTC.

The chain employs TRBV7-8 and TRBJ2-1; 7 nucleotides align to TRBD2. Germline V gene lookup returns CDR1 SGHVS and CDR2 FQNEAQ. The CDR3 has 14 amino acids. V was pared by 4 bases and J by 9 bases, with 9 bases of the junction left unmatched. This CDR3 reads CASSSGLGGSEQFF. Written as DNA, the CDR3 is TGTGCCAGCAGCTCCGGACTAGGAGGGAGTGAGCAGTTCTTC.

The V gene is TRBV11-2, the J gene TRBJ2-7; 7 nucleotides agree with TRBD1. Germline V lookup: CDR1 SGHAT, CDR2 FQNNGV. Trimming removed 4 bases from V and 2 bases from J; junction bases left unmatched: 2. The CDR3 spans 13 residues. The CDR3 loop reads CASSSQGAYEQYF. CDR3 in DNA: TGTGCCAGCAGCTCCCAGGGGGCCTACGAGCAGTACTTC.

The genes are TRBV7-3 and TRBJ2-7; the D gene is possibly TRBD1 (6 bases). V was trimmed by 5 bases and J by 4 bases, leaving 18 bases between them. CDR1 and CDR2 from the germline V gene are SGHTA and FQGTGA. The CDR3 is 15 amino acids. CDR3 loop: CASSESGTRSYEQYF. The CDR3 bases are TGTGCCAGCAGCGAATCCGGGACAAGATCATACGAGCAGTACTTC.